This is a list of T cell receptor beta chains from one sample in a study of early T cells in non-severe SARS-CoV-2 infection. Using its own MiXCR run on the 5' RACE reads, TCRdb lists one record per CDR3 protein. The table includes over 90,000 distinct CDR3 sequences, 10% to 15% detected once. Sequencing used whole blood, obtained at baseline. These receptors originate from an adult who was a healthcare worker with PCR-confirmed SARS-CoV-2 infection or an uninfected control (not recorded which). Each CDR3 is given with its conserved first and last residue. D genes are given only for firm matches. Clone size appears in some rows only: once, few, many, or a class for an expanded clone.

clone_size d_call j_call cdr3_length v_call cdr3_aa cdr3_nt
few . TRBJ1-2 13 TRBV20-1 CSASPADYYGYTF TGCAGTGCTAGCCCCGCAGATTACTATGGCTACACCTTC
. TRBD2 TRBJ2-5 15 TRBV7-9 CASSLSLAGVETQYF TGTGCCAGCAGCTTAAGCCTAGCGGGAGTAGAGACCCAGTACTTC
many . TRBJ1-5 17 TRBV5-8 CASSSHRDPRAYQPQHF TGTGCCAGCAGCTCCCACAGGGATCCCCGAGCCTATCAGCCCCAGCATTTT
. . TRBJ2-5 13 TRBV7-2 CASSPRRGETQYF TGTGCCAGCAGCCCGCGCAGGGGAGAGACCCAGTACTTC
many . TRBJ2-7 11 TRBV5-1 CASSIGAGKYF TGCGCCAGCAGCATCGGGGCGGGGAAGTACTTC
many . TRBJ2-1 13 TRBV7-2 CASSLWPIVEQFF TGTGCCAGCAGCTTATGGCCTATTGTTGAGCAGTTCTTC
few . TRBJ2-6 16 TRBV12-3/TRBV12-4 CASSLWGRNGANVLTF TGTGCCAGCAGTTTATGGGGGAGAAACGGGGCCAACGTCCTGACTTTC
many . TRBJ2-2 16 TRBV7-8 CASNPQSDRQTGELFF TGTGCCAGCAACCCGCAATCCGACAGACAGACCGGGGAGCTGTTTTTT
. . TRBJ1-2 15 TRBV12-3/TRBV12-4 CASTPTRRTDYGYTF TGTGCCAGCACCCCCACGCGGCGCACGGACTATGGCTACACCTTC
many TRBD1 TRBJ2-7 12 TRBV20-1 CSARGTGSEQYF TGCAGTGCTAGGGGGACAGGGAGCGAGCAGTACTTC
. . TRBJ1-5 19 TRBV12-2 CASRLACGTGVIYDLPQHF TGTGCAAGTCGCTTAGCGTGCGGGACAGGGGTCATATACGATCTGCCCCAGCATTTT
. . TRBJ2-2 12 TRBV29-1 CSVEVSGGELFF TGCAGCGTTGAAGTTAGCGGCGGGGAGCTGTTTTTT
. . TRBJ2-2 12 TRBV18 CASSPLFGELFF TGTGCCAGCTCACCACTTTTCGGGGAGCTGTTTTTT
. TRBD2 TRBJ2-1 14 TRBV30 CAWSRTGRLYEQFF TGTGCCTGGAGTAGAACCGGGAGGCTCTATGAGCAGTTCTTC
few TRBD1 TRBJ2-7 15 TRBV7-8 CASSFRTGEAYEQYF TGTGCCAGCAGCTTCCGGACAGGGGAAGCCTACGAGCAGTACTTC
few . TRBJ1-3 14 TRBV25-1 CASSEAYSGNTIYF TGTGCCAGCAGTGAGGCCTACTCTGGAAACACCATATATTTT
many TRBD1 TRBJ2-7 13 TRBV11-2 CASSFTGGHEQYF TGTGCCAGCAGCTTCACAGGGGGGCACGAGCAGTACTTC
many TRBD2 TRBJ2-7 16 TRBV11-3 CASSSPRTSGTYEQYF TGTGCCAGCAGCTCCCCTCGGACTAGCGGGACCTACGAGCAGTACTTC
. . TRBJ2-7 13 TRBV30 CAWSVIEGSEQYF TGTGCCTGGAGTGTGATTGAGGGATCCGAGCAGTACTTC
. . TRBJ2-7 15 TRBV5-1 CASSLTPQPWYEQYF TGCGCCAGCAGCTTGACCCCCCAGCCTTGGTACGAGCAGTACTTC
. . TRBJ1-6 13 TRBV30 CAWTPGPNSPLHF TGTGCCTGGACCCCGGGACCTAATTCACCCCTCCACTTT
few . TRBJ2-7 15 TRBV2 CASSVVIAGTYEQYF TGTGCCAGCAGTGTGGTGATAGCTGGGACCTACGAGCAGTACTTC
few . TRBJ2-6 18 TRBV19 CASSSIGFRSSGANVLTF TGTGCCAGTAGTTCTATTGGGTTCAGAAGCTCTGGGGCCAACGTCCTGACTTTC
few TRBD2 TRBJ2-7 15 TRBV29-1 CSVERSSGGAHEQYF TGCAGCGTTGAAAGGTCTAGCGGGGGGGCTCACGAGCAGTACTTC
many TRBD2 TRBJ2-1 13 TRBV24-1 CATSELAGDEQFF TGTGCCACCAGTGAACTAGCGGGTGATGAGCAGTTCTTC
few . TRBJ2-6 15 TRBV5-1 CASSLRPGGANVLTF TGCGCCAGCAGCTTGAGACCCGGTGGGGCCAACGTCCTGACTTTC
few . TRBJ2-2 16 TRBV12-3/TRBV12-4 CASSPRQSSNTGELFF TGTGCCAGCAGTCCCCGCCAGTCCTCGAACACCGGGGAGCTGTTTTTT
few . TRBJ2-2 14 TRBV29-1 CSAIRTVSSGELFF TGCAGCGCCATTCGGACAGTAAGCAGCGGGGAGCTGTTTTTT
many TRBD1 TRBJ2-7 15 TRBV30 CAWTRDSLGSYEQYF TGTGCCTGGACCCGGGACAGCTTAGGCTCCTACGAGCAGTACTTC
many TRBD1 TRBJ2-1 16 TRBV2 CASRVPDRGRDNEQFF TGTGCCAGCAGGGTCCCGGACAGGGGGCGCGACAATGAGCAGTTCTTC
many . TRBJ1-3 14 TRBV30 CAWTLRDSGNTIYF TGTGCCTGGACCCTTCGGGACTCTGGAAACACCATATATTTT
many . TRBJ1-3 13 TRBV6-1 CASGESSGNTIYF TGTGCCAGCGGGGAGAGCTCTGGAAACACCATATATTTT
. TRBD1 TRBJ2-4 16 TRBV19 CASRPGQGRQGNIQYF TGTGCCAGTAGACCGGGACAGGGCCGTCAGGGTAACATTCAGTACTTC
many . TRBJ1-6 15 TRBV27 CASSLSRVGNSPLHF TGTGCCAGCAGTTTATCGAGAGTAGGAAATTCACCCCTCCACTTT
few . TRBJ2-5 15 TRBV11-2 CASSPYRAQQETQYF TGTGCCAGCAGCCCTTACAGGGCCCAGCAAGAGACCCAGTACTTC
few TRBD1 TRBJ2-1 14 TRBV29-1 CSVLRQGAWNEQFF TGCAGCGTGTTAAGACAGGGGGCATGGAATGAGCAGTTCTTC
few TRBD1 TRBJ2-2 14 TRBV29-1 CSVPGQGYTGELFF TGCAGCGTCCCGGGACAGGGGTACACCGGGGAGCTGTTTTTT
many . TRBJ2-5 11 TRBV20-1 CNSAGWETQYF TGCAATTCGGCAGGGTGGGAGACCCAGTACTTC
many . TRBJ2-3 14 TRBV2 CASSDFTGTDTQYF TGTGCCAGCAGTGACTTCACAGGTACAGATACGCAGTATTTT
few . TRBJ2-2 15 TRBV7-7 CASSSGGGLTGELFF TGTGCTAGCTCCTCCGGAGGGGGCCTCACCGGGGAGCTGTTTTTT
. . TRBJ1-3 14 TRBV12-3/TRBV12-4 CATSGLISGNTIYF TGTGCCACTTCAGGGCTTATCTCTGGAAACACCATATATTTT
. TRBD2 TRBJ2-1 17 TRBV20-1 CSARDASQGLLYNEQFF TGCAGTGCTAGAGATGCGTCCCAGGGACTACTCTACAATGAGCAGTTCTTC
. TRBD2 TRBJ2-1 16 TRBV5-1 CASSRLASGGYNEQFF TGCGCCAGCAGCCGTTTGGCTAGCGGAGGCTACAATGAGCAGTTCTTC
. . TRBJ1-1 13 TRBV7-3 CASSLTSDTEAFF TGTGCCAGCAGCTTAACTTCGGACACTGAAGCTTTCTTT
. . TRBJ2-3 15 TRBV24-1 CATSVLEGSTDTQYF TGTGCCACCAGTGTATTAGAGGGGAGCACAGATACGCAGTATTTT
many . TRBJ2-2 15 TRBV6-8 CASTAGGNNTGELFF TGTGCCAGCACCGCAGGGGGGAATAACACCGGGGAGCTGTTTTTT